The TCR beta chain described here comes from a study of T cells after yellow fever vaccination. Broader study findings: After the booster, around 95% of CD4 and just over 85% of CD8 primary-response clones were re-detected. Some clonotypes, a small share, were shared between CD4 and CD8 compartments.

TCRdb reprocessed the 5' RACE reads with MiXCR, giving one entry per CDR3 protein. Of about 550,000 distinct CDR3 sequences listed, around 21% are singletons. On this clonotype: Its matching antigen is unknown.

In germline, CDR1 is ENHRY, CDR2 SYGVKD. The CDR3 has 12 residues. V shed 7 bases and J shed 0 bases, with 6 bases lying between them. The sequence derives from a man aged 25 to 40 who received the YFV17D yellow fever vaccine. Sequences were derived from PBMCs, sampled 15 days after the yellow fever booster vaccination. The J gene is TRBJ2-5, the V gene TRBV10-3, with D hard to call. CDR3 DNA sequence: TGTGCCATCACTGACAACCAAGAGACCCAGTACTTC. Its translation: CAITDNQETQYF.